This TCR beta chain was profiled in a study of blood T cell repertoires in COVID-19. Study-level background: Acute-phase and convalescent COVID-19 samples originated in the United States, Italy and Spain. PBMCs, B-cell-depleted T cells, or T cells provided the cDNA or gDNA that made up the material.

CDR3 length equals 15 residues. Trimming took 1 base from V and 8 from J, leaving 15 bases between them. Germline assignment: CDR1 KGHSH and CDR2 LQKENI. Per the original data handling: Amplified reference gene primers provided the basis for estimating nucleated cell counts. Sequenced by immunoSEQ multiplex PCR; TCRdb stores in-frame clones only, minus some. V, J and clone size reflect that table, while D and trimming were determined from the DNA. The sample carries around 270,000 clones, approximately 85% recorded once. This sequence originates from a human donor with COVID-19, enrolled during active disease. The donor label of this sample is uncertain. Sequenced input: peripheral blood. The chain links TRBV18 to TRBJ2-1; D possibly corresponds to TRBD1 (5 bases). The DNA for the CDR3 is TGTGCCAGCTCACCACTAGGGCAGGGCAGCTATGAGCAGTTCTTC. Translation gives CASSPLGQGSYEQFF.